This record concerns one T cell receptor beta chain sequence. Its target is unknown. The table came from immunoSEQ multiplex PCR; TCRdb's copy has only in-frame clones and leaves some out. The table lists approximately 110,000 clones, approximately 94% of them singletons. CDR1 is LGHNA and CDR2 is YNFKEQ in the germline V gene. V shed 0 bases, J shed 6 bases, and the junction held 11 bases outside the gene matches. The CDR3 contains 19 residues. The data belong to a study of cytomegalovirus exposure and HLA in healthy donors. Study-level points and caveats: Cytomegalovirus status, reportedly, was diagnosed with high specificity and sensitivity by the classifier. Some public TCRs appeared in many individuals, while most sequences were rare. Altogether, 164 TCR beta chains were recorded as cytomegalovirus-associated.

This chain links TRBV4-2 with TRBJ2-1; TRBD2 matches at 13 bases. The clonotype comes from a woman under 30 in good health and CMV-seronegative. The sample consisted of PBMCs. The CDR3 region has the DNA TGTGCCAGCAGCCAAGAATCCCTCGGACTAGCGGGAGAAGGCAATGAGCAGTTCTTC. This codes for CASSQESLGLAGEGNEQFF.